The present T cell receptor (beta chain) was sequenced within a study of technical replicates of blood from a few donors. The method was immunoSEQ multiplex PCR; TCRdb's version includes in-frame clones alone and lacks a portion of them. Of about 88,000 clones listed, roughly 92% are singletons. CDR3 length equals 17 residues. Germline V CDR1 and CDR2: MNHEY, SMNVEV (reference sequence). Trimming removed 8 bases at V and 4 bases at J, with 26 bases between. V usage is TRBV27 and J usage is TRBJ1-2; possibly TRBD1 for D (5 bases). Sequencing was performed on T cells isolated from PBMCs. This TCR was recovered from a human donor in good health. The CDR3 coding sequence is TGTGCCAGCGGCGGAACACAGGCCCTCCTCTCTATCTATGGCTACACCTTC. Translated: CASGGTQALLSIYGYTF.